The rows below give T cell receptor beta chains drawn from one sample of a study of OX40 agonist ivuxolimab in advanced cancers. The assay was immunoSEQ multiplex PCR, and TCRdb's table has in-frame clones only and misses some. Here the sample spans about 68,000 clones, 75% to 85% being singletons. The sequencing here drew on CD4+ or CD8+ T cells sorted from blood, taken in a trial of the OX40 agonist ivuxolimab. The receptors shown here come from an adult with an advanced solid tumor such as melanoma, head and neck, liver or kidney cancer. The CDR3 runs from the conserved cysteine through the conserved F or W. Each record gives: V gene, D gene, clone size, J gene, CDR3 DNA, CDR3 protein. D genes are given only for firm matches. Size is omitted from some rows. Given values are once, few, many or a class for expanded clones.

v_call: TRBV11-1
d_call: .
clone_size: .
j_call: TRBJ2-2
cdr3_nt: TGTGCCAGCAGCTTAGCGAAGCCGTCCGGGGAGCTGTTTTTT
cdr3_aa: CASSLAKPSGELFF

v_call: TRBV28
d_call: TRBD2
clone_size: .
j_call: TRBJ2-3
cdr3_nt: TGTGCCAGCAGAGGACTAGCGGAGTGGGATACGCAGTATTTT
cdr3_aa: CASRGLAEWDTQYF

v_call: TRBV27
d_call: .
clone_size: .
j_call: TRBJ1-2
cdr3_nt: TGTGCCAGCAGTTTCGCAAGACCTAACTATGGCTACACCTTC
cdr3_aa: CASSFARPNYGYTF

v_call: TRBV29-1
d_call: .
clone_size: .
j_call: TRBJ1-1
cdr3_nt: TGCAGCGGCCGCGCAGGTTTGAACACTGAAGCTTTCTTT
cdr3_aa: CSGRAGLNTEAFF

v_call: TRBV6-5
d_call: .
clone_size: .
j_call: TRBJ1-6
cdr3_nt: TGTGCCAGCAGTTTTTTAGGGACTGCCTATTCACCCCTCCACTTT
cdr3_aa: CASSFLGTAYSPLHF

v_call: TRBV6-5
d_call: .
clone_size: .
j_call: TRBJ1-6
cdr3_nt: TGTGCCAGCAGTTACTCGACACCAAATAATTCACCCCTCCACTTT
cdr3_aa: CASSYSTPNNSPLHF

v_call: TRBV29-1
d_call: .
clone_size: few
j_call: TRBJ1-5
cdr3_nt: TGCAGCGTTGCACCCAGGGGTAGCAATCAGCCCCAGCATTTT
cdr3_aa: CSVAPRGSNQPQHF

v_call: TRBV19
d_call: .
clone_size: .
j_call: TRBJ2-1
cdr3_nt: TGTGCCGGTAGTATGCAGGGACGGGTAAACAATGAGCAGTTCTTC
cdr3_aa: CAGSMQGRVNNEQFF

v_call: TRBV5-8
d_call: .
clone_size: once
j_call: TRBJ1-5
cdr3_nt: TGTGCATACAGCTTAGTTGGGCAGGGGTACAATCAGCCCCAGCATTTT
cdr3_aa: CAYSLVGQGYNQPQHF

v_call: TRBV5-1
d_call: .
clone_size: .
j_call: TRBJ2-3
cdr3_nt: TGCGCCAGCCGTATTGGGAGCCTCACAGATACGCAGTATTTT
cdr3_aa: CASRIGSLTDTQYF

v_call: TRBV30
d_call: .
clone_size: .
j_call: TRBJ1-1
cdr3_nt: TGTGCCTGGACCTTCGACAGAATGAAAGCTTTCTTT
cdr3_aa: CAWTFDRMKAFF

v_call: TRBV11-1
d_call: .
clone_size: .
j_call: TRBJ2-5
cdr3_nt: TGTGCCAGCAGCTTCGGGGACAGTCGGGGGGAGACCCAGTACTTC
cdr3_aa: CASSFGDSRGETQYF

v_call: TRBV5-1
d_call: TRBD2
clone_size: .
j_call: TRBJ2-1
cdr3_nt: TGCGCCAGCAGCTTGGAAGCGGGGGGGCAATACAATGAGCAGTTCTTC
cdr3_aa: CASSLEAGGQYNEQFF

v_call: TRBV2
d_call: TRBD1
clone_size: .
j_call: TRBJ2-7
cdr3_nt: TGTGCCAGCAGCCGCCATTTCTGGGACAGGCACTCCTACGAGCAGTACTTC
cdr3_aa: CASSRHFWDRHSYEQYF

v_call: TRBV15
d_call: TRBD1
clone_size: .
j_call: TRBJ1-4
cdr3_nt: TGTGCCACCAGCAGAGACAGGGGGGATGAAAAACTGTTTTTT
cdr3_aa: CATSRDRGDEKLFF

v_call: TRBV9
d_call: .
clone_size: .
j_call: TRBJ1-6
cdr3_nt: TGTGCCAGCAGCGTAGGTCGCCAGGGCAATTCACCCCTCCACTTT
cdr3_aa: CASSVGRQGNSPLHF

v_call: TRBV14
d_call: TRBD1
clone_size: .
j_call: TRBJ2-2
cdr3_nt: TGTGCCAGCAGCCAAGACGGCAGGGGGCACACCGGGGAGCTGTTTTTT
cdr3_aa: CASSQDGRGHTGELFF

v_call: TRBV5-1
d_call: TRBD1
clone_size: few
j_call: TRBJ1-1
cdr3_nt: TGCGCCAGCAGCTACGAAGGACAGGGGGTTAGCGCTGAAGCTTTCTTT
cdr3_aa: CASSYEGQGVSAEAFF

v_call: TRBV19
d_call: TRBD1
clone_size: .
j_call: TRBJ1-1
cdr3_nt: TGTGCCAGTAGTTCCGACAGGGGGAACACTGAAGCTTTCTTT
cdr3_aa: CASSSDRGNTEAFF

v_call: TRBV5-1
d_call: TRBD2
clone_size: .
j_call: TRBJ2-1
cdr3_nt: TGCGCCAGCAGCTTGGGTTTCGGGCTAGCGGGAGAGATTGAGCAGTTCTTC
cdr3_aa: CASSLGFGLAGEIEQFF

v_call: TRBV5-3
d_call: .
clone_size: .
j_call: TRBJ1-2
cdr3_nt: TGTGCCAGAAGCTCATACTCAGGGCCGACGCCCTTTTTCTATGGCTACACCTTC
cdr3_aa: CARSSYSGPTPFFYGYTF

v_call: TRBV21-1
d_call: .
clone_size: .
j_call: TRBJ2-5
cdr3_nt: TGTGCCAGCTGGCCAGGGGGCTTTGAGACCCAGTACTTC
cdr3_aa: CASWPGGFETQYF

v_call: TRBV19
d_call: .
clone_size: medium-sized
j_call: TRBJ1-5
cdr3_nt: TGTGCCAGTAGAAAGGACGCCGAGGGGGATCAGCCCCAGCATTTT
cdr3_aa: CASRKDAEGDQPQHF

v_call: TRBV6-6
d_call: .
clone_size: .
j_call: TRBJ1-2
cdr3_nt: TGTGCCAGCAGTTATGATGGGGGGGGAGGCTACACCTTC
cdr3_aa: CASSYDGGGGYTF

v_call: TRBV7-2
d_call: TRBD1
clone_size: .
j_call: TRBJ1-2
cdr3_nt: TGTGCCAGCAGCCCGGGACAGGGGGCACGTGGCTACACCTTC
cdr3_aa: CASSPGQGARGYTF

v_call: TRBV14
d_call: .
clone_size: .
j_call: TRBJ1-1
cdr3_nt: TGTGCCAGCAGCCCCGGGACGGTGAACACTGAAGCTTTCTTT
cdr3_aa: CASSPGTVNTEAFF

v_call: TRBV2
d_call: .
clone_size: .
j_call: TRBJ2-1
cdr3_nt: TGTGCCAGCCGTTGGGTGGACAATGAGCAGTTCTTC
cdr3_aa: CASRWVDNEQFF

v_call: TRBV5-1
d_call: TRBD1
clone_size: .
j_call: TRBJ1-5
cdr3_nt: TGCGCCAGCAGCTCCGGACAGGGTCAGCCCCAGCATTTT
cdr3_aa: CASSSGQGQPQHF

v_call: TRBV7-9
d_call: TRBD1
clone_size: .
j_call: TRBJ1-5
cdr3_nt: TGTGCCAGCAGCTTAGTGGCGACAGGGGGCGTTGGCAATCAGCCCCAGCATTTT
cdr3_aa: CASSLVATGGVGNQPQHF

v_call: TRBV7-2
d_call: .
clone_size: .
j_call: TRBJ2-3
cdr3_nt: TGTGCCAGCAGCTTGGCGGATACGCAGTATTTT
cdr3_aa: CASSLADTQYF

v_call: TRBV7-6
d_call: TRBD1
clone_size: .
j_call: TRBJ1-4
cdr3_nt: TGTGCCAGCAGCAGGACAGGGCTAGGCCCTAGCGAAAAACTGTTTTTT
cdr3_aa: CASSRTGLGPSEKLFF

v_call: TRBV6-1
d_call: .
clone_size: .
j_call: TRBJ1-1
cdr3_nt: TGTGCCAGCAGTGAACAGATAAAGGGCACTGAAGCTTTCTTT
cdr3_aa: CASSEQIKGTEAFF

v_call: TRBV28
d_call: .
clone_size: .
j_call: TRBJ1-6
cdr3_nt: TGTGCCAGCGGCACGGTAGGGCGTGCGTTCAATTCACCCCTCCACTTT
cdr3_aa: CASGTVGRAFNSPLHF

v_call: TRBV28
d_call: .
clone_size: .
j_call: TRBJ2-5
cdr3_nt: TGTGCCAGCAGTTTCGGAAAGACCCAGTACTTC
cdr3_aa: CASSFGKTQYF

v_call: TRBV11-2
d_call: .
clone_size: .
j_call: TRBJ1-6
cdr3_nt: TGTGCCAGCAGCCCACAACCGTCCAATTCACCCCTCCACTTT
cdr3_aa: CASSPQPSNSPLHF

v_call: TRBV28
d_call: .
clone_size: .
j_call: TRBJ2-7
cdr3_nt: TGTGCCAGCAGTTTATCCGGATACGAGCAGTACTTC
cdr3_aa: CASSLSGYEQYF

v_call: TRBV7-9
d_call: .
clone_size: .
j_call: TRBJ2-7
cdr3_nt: TGTGCCAGCAGCTCGTACAGGGCCGAGCAGTACTTC
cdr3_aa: CASSSYRAEQYF